This passage covers 5 T cell receptor beta chains from one sample sequenced in a study of shared clonotypes between healthy human individuals (dated by TCRdb to about 2020). The library was made by the immunoSEQ multiplex PCR assay. This immuneACCESS table, as held by TCRdb, lists in-frame sequences with V and J called but not all clones. Of the missing ones, under half trace to an unresolved V gene in checked studies; the others have no known cause. The sample table records approximately 640,000 clones; about two thirds of these occur just once. The ten largest clones add up to under 2% of the sample. The sequenced sample consisted of memory CD4+ T cells sorted from blood. Sample cell subset or site, as interpreted from the label and publication: CD45RA-negative fraction. These receptors originate from a woman between 25 and 40 years old in good health.

The count of this clone is one. V gene TRBV19 combines with J gene TRBJ2-1, with D unresolved. Trimming stripped 8 bases from V and 0 bases from J, with 14 bases between. The CDR3 covers 15 residues. The germline CDR1 and CDR2 sequences are LNHDA and SQIVND (reference sequence). The CDR3 protein is CASPCRSSSYNEQFF. For the CDR3, the DNA is TGTGCCAGTCCCTGTAGGTCCAGCTCCTACAATGAGCAGTTCTTC.

The chain has TRBV30 and TRBJ2-2, with unresolved D. The V gene's germline CDR1 is GTSNPN and CDR2 SVGIG (reference sequence). V was pared by 2 bases and J by 3 bases, with 1 base between. The length of the CDR3 is 11 residues. CDR3 amino acids: CAWSHTGELFF. In DNA, the CDR3 is TGTGCCTGGAGTCACACCGGGGAGCTGTTTTTT.

The rearrangement links TRBV10-3 to TRBJ2-7; D tentatively reads TRBD1 or TRBD2 (5 bases each). This CDR3 has 15 residues. V was clipped by 0 bases and J by 0 bases, with 9 bases between them. In germline, CDR1 is ENHRY, CDR2 SYGVKD. Here the CDR3 DNA reads TGTGCCATCAGTGAGTCGGGGGACGACTCCTACGAGCAGTACTTC. Translating gives CAISESGDDSYEQYF.

This chain connects TRBV5-5 to TRBJ2-7; D remains ambiguous. The germline V gene has CDR1 SGHKS and CDR2 YYEKEE (reference sequence). Trimming took 5 bases from V and 2 from J, leaving 11 bases between them. This CDR3 spans 13 amino acids. The CDR3 nucleotides are TGTGCCAGCAGGAGACTTGGAACCTACGAGCAGTACTTC. It is translated as CASRRLGTYEQYF. The full variable domain, with the rest looked up from reference TRBV5-5 and TRBJ2-7, is DAGVTQSPTHLIKTRGQQVTLRCSPISGHKSVSWYQQVLGQGPQFIFQYYEKEERGRGNFPDRFSARQFPNYSSELNVNALLLGDSALYLCASRRLGTYEQYFGPGTRLTVT.

The gene calls are TRBV4-2 and TRBJ2-1, with 9 bases identical to TRBD2. Germline trimming cut 0 bases from V and 4 bases from J; bases unmatched to any gene: 7. The germline V gene encodes CDR1 LGHNA and CDR2 YNFKEQ. The CDR3 sequence is 17 residues long. CDR3 region: CASSQDAASGAYNEQFF. In DNA, the CDR3 is TGTGCCAGCAGCCAAGATGCGGCTAGCGGGGCTTACAATGAGCAGTTCTTC.